Listed here are 31 T cell receptor beta chains from one sample, sequenced in a study of control samples from healthy donors and cancer patients. Assay: immunoSEQ multiplex PCR; the TCRdb copy retains only in-frame clones and omits some. The data contain some 100,000 clones, 92% of them singletons. Sequencing was done on a sample of blood. The source of these receptors is a human donor in good health. The donor label of this sample is uncertain.

The rearrangement joins TRBV6-4 to TRBJ2-7, with TRBD1 identical over 8 bases. The germline V gene encodes CDR1 MRHNA and CDR2 SNTAGT. This CDR3 is 16 amino acids long. V shed 7 bases and J 3 bases; nucleotides not matched to a gene: 14. The CDR3 is CASKGTDRAFDYEQYV. CDR3 sequence (DNA): TGTGCCAGCAAGGGGACGGACAGGGCTTTCGACTACGAGCAGTACGTC.

The chain carries TRBV7-2 and TRBJ1-1; D is uncertain. V lost 5 bases to trimming and J lost 0 bases, with 10 bases between them. Germline CDR1 is SGHTA and CDR2 is FQGNSA. The CDR3 covers 14 residues. The CDR3, as DNA: TGTGCCAGCAGCCTTTACGGGATGAACACTGAAGCTTTCTTT. Translated, it gives CASSLYGMNTEAFF. Full variable domain (missing parts from reference TRBV7-2 and TRBJ1-1): GAGVSQSPSNKVTEKGKDVELRCDPISGHTALYWYRQSLGQGLEFLIYFQGNSAPDKSGLPSDRFSAERTGGSVSTLTIQRTQQEDSAVYLCASSLYGMNTEAFFGQGTRLTVV.

The chain uses TRBV30 and TRBJ1-4; perhaps TRBD1 as D (5 bases). CDR3 size: 13 residues. V lost 4 bases to trimming and J lost 7 bases, with 13 bases between them. Germline values: CDR1 GTSNPN, CDR2 SVGIG (reference sequence). CDR3 residues: CAWTQGRREKLFF. CDR3 nucleotide sequence: TGTGCCTGGACTCAGGGCAGGCGTGAAAAACTGTTTTTT. Together with reference TRBV30 and TRBJ1-4, the CDR3 gives the full variable domain: SQTIHQWPATLVQPVGSPLSLECTVEGTSNPNLYWYRQAAGRGLQLLFYSVGIGQISSEVPQNLSASRPQDRQFILSSKKLLLSDSGFYLCAWTQGRREKLFFGSGTQLSVL.

The chain is built from TRBV27 and TRBJ1-2; TRBD1 matches 7 bases. V gave up 5 bases and J gave up 7 bases; unmatched junction bases: 16. The CDR3 covers 16 residues. The germline V gene encodes CDR1 MNHEY and CDR2 SMNVEV (reference sequence). This CDR3 reads CASSQTRTGTRGGYTF. CDR3 coding DNA: TGTGCCAGCAGTCAAACCCGGACAGGAACTAGGGGTGGCTACACCTTC.

The CDR3, as DNA: TGTGCCAGCAGCTCGGGACTCCGGACAAACACAGATACGCAGTATTTT. This translates into CASSSGLRTNTDTQYF. The genes are TRBV7-2 and TRBJ2-3, with D possibly being TRBD2 (6 bases). Trimming stripped 4 bases from V and 2 bases from J, with 16 bases between. The CDR3 consists of 16 residues. Per germline, CDR1 SGHTA and CDR2 FQGNSA.

The gene calls are TRBV9 and TRBJ1-5; D possibly corresponds to TRBD1 (5 bases). CDR1 is SGDLS, CDR2 YYNGEE, per germline. This CDR3 has 13 residues. The V end lost 1 base, the J end lost 5 bases, and 7 bases lay between the germline ends. The CDR3 sequence: CASSVQGDQPQHF. DNA for the CDR3: TGTGCCAGCAGCGTACAAGGGGATCAGCCCCAGCATTTT.

V and J are TRBV10-3 and TRBJ2-7, with D uncertain. This CDR3 comprises 13 residues. Germline CDR1 and CDR2: ENHRY and SYGVKD. V was trimmed by 4 bases and J by 2 bases, leaving 9 bases between them. DNA for the CDR3: TGTGCCATCAGTGGGACCGAGACCTACGAGCAGTACTTC. This encodes CAISGTETYEQYF.

This chain connects TRBV5-4 to TRBJ1-1; a weak D match, TRBD1 (5 bases). V gave up 0 bases and J gave up 3 bases, with 6 bases separating them. CDR3 length: 13 amino acids. Germline values: CDR1 SGHNT, CDR2 YYREEE (reference sequence). CDR3 protein: CASSLDRHTEAFF. CDR3 DNA: TGTGCCAGCAGCTTGGACAGGCACACTGAAGCTTTCTTT.

The table lists this clone with a count of one. This chain uses TRBV14 with TRBJ1-6, with TRBD1 as a possible D gene (6 bases). The length of the CDR3 is 14 residues. The germline CDR1 and CDR2 sequences are SGHDN and FVKESK. V lost 0 bases and J 9 bases, leaving 9 bases between the germline ends. The CDR3 coding sequence is TGTGCCAGCAGCCAAGAAGGACAGAGTTCACCCCTCCACTTT. It encodes CASSQEGQSSPLHF.

The chain recombines TRBV18 with TRBJ1-2, with D possibly TRBD1 on 5 matching bases. CDR3 length: 13 amino acids. V shed 6 bases and J shed 2 bases, with 10 bases lying between them. Germline V CDR1 and CDR2: KGHSH, LQKENI. CDR3 amino acids: CASSPRDNYGYTF. CDR3 bases: TGTGCCAGCTCGCCCCGGGACAACTATGGCTACACCTTC.

The chain carries TRBV6-5 and TRBJ1-3; 7 bases align to TRBD1. The CDR3 totals 14 residues. The germline V gene has CDR1 MNHEY and CDR2 SVGAGI. J gave up 2 bases and V 5 bases, and 3 bases lay outside the gene matches. CDR3 sequence (DNA): TGTGCCAGCAGTACGACAGGGACTGGAAACACCATATATTTT. Translating gives CASSTTGTGNTIYF.

The J gene is TRBJ1-1, the V gene TRBV5-1; D unresolved. The CDR3 consists of 14 residues. Germline CDR1 and CDR2: SGHRS and YFSETQ. V was trimmed by 4 bases and J by 6 bases, leaving 16 bases between them. Here the CDR3 DNA reads TGCGCCAGCAGCGATACGGACGTATTACCTGAAGCTTTCTTT. It yields the protein CASSDTDVLPEAFF.

The chain combines TRBV28 with TRBJ2-7; possibly TRBD1 for D (8 bases). This CDR3 is built from 14 residues. Per the germline V gene, CDR1 is MDHEN and CDR2 is SYDVKM. V gave up 5 bases and J gave up 3 bases, with 14 bases separating them. CDR3 loop: CASSQTGGGYEQYF. The CDR3 region has the DNA TGTGCCAGCAGTCAAACAGGGGGGGGCTACGAGCAGTACTTC.

This chain links TRBV19 with TRBJ1-5; D is unresolved. Germline V gives CDR1 LNHDA, CDR2 SQIVND (reference sequence). The CDR3 contains 13 residues. V dropped 5 bases and J dropped 7 bases, with 12 bases sitting between them. The chain's CDR3 is CASSDGLRQPQHF. CDR3 bases: TGTGCCAGTAGTGACGGACTTCGGCAGCCCCAGCATTTT.

The chain uses TRBV5-1 and TRBJ2-5, with D tentatively TRBD1 (5 bases). The CDR3 is 13 residues long. V was clipped by 7 bases and J by 5 bases, with 15 bases between them. CDR1 SGHRS and CDR2 YFSETQ come from the germline V gene. In nucleotides, the CDR3 is TGCGCCAGCTCCCAAGGGGCGAGGGAGACCCAGTACTTC. Protein: CASSQGARETQYF.

The chain joins TRBV5-5 to TRBJ2-3; a possible D gene is TRBD2 (5 bases). The length of the CDR3 is 16 residues. CDR1 is SGHKS, CDR2 YYEKEE, per germline (reference sequence). Trimming removed 0 bases from V and 4 bases from J, with 15 bases in between. The CDR3 DNA reads TGTGCCAGCAGCTTGGTAGGGAGCCCCTTTGCAGATACGCAGTATTTT. Amino acid sequence: CASSLVGSPFADTQYF.

The chain recombines TRBV5-1 with TRBJ1-2; tentatively, D is TRBD1 (6 bases). V lost 2 bases and J 8 bases, leaving 13 bases between the germline ends. The germline V gene has CDR1 SGHRS and CDR2 YFSETQ. This CDR3 is built from 13 residues. CDR3 in DNA: TGCGCCAGCAGCTTAGACCTCAGGGGCGGCTACACCTTC. Encoded protein: CASSLDLRGGYTF. Using reference TRBV5-1 and TRBJ1-2 for the parts outside the CDR3, the full variable domain is KAGVTQTPRYLIKTRGQQVTLSCSPISGHRSVSWYQQTPGQGLQFLFEYFSETQRNKGNFPGRFSGRQFSNSRSEMNVSTLELGDSALYLCASSLDLRGGYTFGSGTRLTVV.

The gene calls are TRBV15 and TRBJ1-2; D might be TRBD1 (6 bases). The CDR3 consists of 14 residues. CDR1 is LNHNV and CDR2 is YYDKDF in the germline V gene (reference sequence). V lost 1 base to trimming and J lost 6 bases, with 12 bases between them. Here the CDR3 DNA reads TGTGCCACCAGCAGAGGGGGGCAGAGTCATGGCTACACCTTC. Residues: CATSRGGQSHGYTF.

The rearrangement uses TRBV7-2 and TRBJ1-6, with 10 bases matching TRBD1. CDR1 and CDR2 from the germline V gene are SGHTA and FQGNSA. The CDR3 runs to 16 residues. The V gene end was trimmed by 5 bases and the J gene end by 3 bases; junction bases not matched to a gene: 4. The CDR3 loop reads CASSQTGGFYNSPLHF. In DNA, the CDR3 is TGTGCCAGCAGCCAGACAGGGGGCTTCTATAATTCACCCCTCCACTTT.

The chain links TRBV6-5 to TRBJ1-2; D gene uncertain. V lost 5 bases and J 8 bases, leaving 15 bases between the germline ends. This CDR3 has 13 amino acids. Looked up from germline, CDR1 is MNHEY and CDR2 is SVGAGI. CDR3 protein: CASSPRNLFGYTF. CDR3 bases: TGTGCCAGCAGTCCGCGGAACCTATTCGGCTACACCTTC.

V is TRBV19 and J is TRBJ2-7; D unresolved. V dropped 1 base and J dropped 1 base, with 5 bases sitting between them. CDR3 length: 13 residues. Looked up from germline, CDR1 is LNHDA and CDR2 is SQIVND (reference sequence). This CDR3 reads CASSIGRSYEQYF. Written as DNA, the CDR3 is TGTGCCAGTAGTATAGGACGGTCCTACGAGCAGTACTTC.

The genes are TRBV18 and TRBJ2-7; TRBD1 matches 8 bases. Germline CDR1 and CDR2: KGHSH and LQKENI. Unmatched junction bases numbered 4, after V lost 6 bases and J lost 6 bases. The length of the CDR3 is 12 residues. The chain's CDR3 is CASSRDRGEQYF. The CDR3 region has the DNA TGTGCCAGCTCCCGAGACAGGGGCGAGCAGTACTTC. The full variable domain, completed using reference TRBV18 and TRBJ2-7, is NAGVMQNPRHLVRRRGQEARLRCSPMKGHSHVYWYRQLPEEGLKFMVYLQKENIIDESGMPKERFSAEFPKEGPSILRIQQVVRGDSAAYFCASSRDRGEQYFGPGTRLTVT.

The chain carries TRBV6-1 and TRBJ1-5; no clear D gene. CDR1 is MNHNS, CDR2 SASEGT, per germline. The germline V and J ends were trimmed by 3 bases and 0 bases, with 6 bases remaining between them. The CDR3 consists of 14 residues. CDR3 in amino acids: CASSDDYSNQPQHF. The CDR3 DNA is TGTGCCAGCAGTGACGACTATAGCAATCAGCCCCAGCATTTT.

The count of this clone is one. The V and J genes are TRBV24-1 and TRBJ2-2, with TRBD2 matching 9 bases. The CDR3 sequence is 16 residues long. The germline gives CDR1 KGHDR, CDR2 SFDVKD. The V segment lost 5 bases and the J segment 0 bases; nucleotides outside the gene matches: 3. The CDR3 spells CATSALAGANTGELFF. DNA for the CDR3: TGTGCCACCAGTGCCTTAGCGGGGGCGAACACCGGGGAGCTGTTTTTT.

This clone was seen only once. V is TRBV10-2 and J is TRBJ2-7, with D unclear. The CDR3 totals 14 residues. Germline V gene sequence: CDR1 WSHSY, CDR2 SAAADI. With 7 bases removed from V and 0 bases from J, the gap between germline ends came to 13 bases. CDR3 nucleotide sequence: TGCGCCAGCAAACAGAGCCCCAACTCCTACGAGCAGTACTTC. Residues: CASKQSPNSYEQYF.

The chain combines TRBV13 with TRBJ2-5; 9 nucleotides line up with TRBD1. The V gene's germline CDR1 is PRHDT and CDR2 FYEKMQ (reference sequence). Trimming cost V 5 bases and J 5 bases; bases outside gene matches: 9. CDR3 length: 15 amino acids. CDR3: CASSEGQGLGETQYF. CDR3 DNA: TGTGCCAGCAGCGAGGGACAGGGTTTGGGGGAGACCCAGTACTTC.

The CDR3 coding sequence is TGTGCCAGCAGCAAGGGAATCGCTGCTGGCGACACTGAAGCTTTCTTT. Translating gives CASSKGIAAGDTEAFF. The chain combines TRBV21-1 with TRBJ1-1. TRBV21-1 is classified as a pseudogene. The CDR3 covers 16 residues.

The rearrangement links TRBV7-8 to TRBJ2-2; D unclear. Per germline, CDR1 SGHVS and CDR2 FQNEAQ. V was shortened by 5 bases and J by 6 bases, with 10 bases between the two germline ends. The CDR3 loop spans 13 amino acids. DNA of the CDR3: TGTGCCAGCAGCAGAAGGCCCTCCGGGGAGCTGTTTTTT. Its protein is CASSRRPSGELFF.

The chain links TRBV5-6 to TRBJ1-2; perhaps TRBD1 as D (5 bases). There are 15 residues in the CDR3. Germline V gene sequence: CDR1 SGHDT, CDR2 YYEEEE. Trimming pared 3 bases from V and 4 bases from J, leaving 16 bases between. The CDR3 DNA reads as TGTGCCAGCAGCTCGGGTCTTGGGGGAGCCTATGGCTACACCTTC. Translated, it gives CASSSGLGGAYGYTF.

This clone came up once. This chain uses TRBV3-1 (or the pseudogene TRBV3-2) with TRBJ1-1, with D unresolved. Germline V gene data show CDR1 as LGHDT and CDR2 as YNNKEL (reference sequence). The length of the CDR3 is 15 residues. With 5 bases removed from V and 1 base from J, the gap between germline ends came to 14 bases. CDR3 protein: CASSFHSRKNTEAFF. CDR3 sequence (DNA): TGTGCCAGCAGCTTTCATTCCAGGAAGAACACTGAAGCTTTCTTT.

The chain recombines TRBV5-6 with TRBJ2-1, with D possibly TRBD1 on 5 matching bases. V lost 0 bases and J lost 6, with 13 bases in between. This CDR3 has 15 residues. Germline CDR1 SGHDT, CDR2 YYEEEE. The DNA for the CDR3 is TGTGCCAGCAGCTTGGACCAGGGTTGGGGCAATGAGCAGTTCTTC. Protein: CASSLDQGWGNEQFF. Together with reference TRBV5-6 and TRBJ2-1, the CDR3 gives the full variable domain: DAGVTQSPTHLIKTRGQQVTLRCSPKSGHDTVSWYQQALGQGPQFIFQYYEEEERQRGNFPDRFSGHQFPNYSSELNVNALLLGDSALYLCASSLDQGWGNEQFFGPGTRLTVL.